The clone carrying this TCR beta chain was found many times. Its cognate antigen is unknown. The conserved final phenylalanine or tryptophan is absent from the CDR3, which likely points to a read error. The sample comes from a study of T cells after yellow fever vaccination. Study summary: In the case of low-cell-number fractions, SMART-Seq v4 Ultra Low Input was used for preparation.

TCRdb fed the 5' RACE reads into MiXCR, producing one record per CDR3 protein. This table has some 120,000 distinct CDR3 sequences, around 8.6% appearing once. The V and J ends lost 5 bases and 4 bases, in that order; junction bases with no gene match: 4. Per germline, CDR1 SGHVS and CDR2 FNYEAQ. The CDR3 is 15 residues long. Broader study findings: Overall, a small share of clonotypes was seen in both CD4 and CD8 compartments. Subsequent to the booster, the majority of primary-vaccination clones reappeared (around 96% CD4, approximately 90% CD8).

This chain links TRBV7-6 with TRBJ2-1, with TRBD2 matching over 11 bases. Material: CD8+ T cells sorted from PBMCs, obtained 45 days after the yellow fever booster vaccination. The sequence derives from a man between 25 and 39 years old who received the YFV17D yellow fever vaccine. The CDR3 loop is CASSATSGTYNEQFS. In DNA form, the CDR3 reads TGTGCCAGCAGCGCGACTAGCGGGACTTACAATGAGCAGTTCTCC.